This TCR beta chain originates from a study of T cell repertoires in cytomegalovirus infection (dated by TCRdb to between 2019 and 2020). Concerning the study at large: Recently identified HLA-C-restricted CMV epitopes, whose presentation resists viral immunomodulation, were targeted by peptide stimulations together with well-studied HLA-B-restricted epitopes. The HLA type of each donor mattered for the analysis, because public TCR beta signatures pointed to carriage of CMV infection along with the matching HLA type. Overall results and qualifications from the work: The ex vivo response was dominated by HLA-C-restricted CMV-specific TCR beta clonotypes, which also provided the single most frequent clonotype in two of eight donors. Cumulative frequency of public TCR beta family members discriminated carriers of CMV infection plus the relevant HLA type in this cohort and an independent roughly 350-donor cohort.

TCRdb records Illumina HiSeq 1500 as the sequencer. TCRdb cleaned the public reads at Q25 with fastp, built clones with MiXCR and kept in-frame beta chains. CDR3 protein duplicates are merged, each entry listing the most common genes and DNA. The sample table records a few hundred thousand distinct CDR3 sequences; around 40% of these occur just once. The top ten clones comprise about 48% of the sample. The intended sense of this specimen's treatment or condition label: in vitro stimulation with specific CMV peptide epitopes to enrich CMV-specific T cells. A note on this clonotype: Its antigen has not been determined. No per-base quality is available; no much larger clone lies one base away.

This sample comprised cultured PBMCs, obtained from culture after CMV antigen stimulation. This TCR was sampled from a human donor in good health (CMV status not recorded). Some clones in this sample may be carry-over from other donors' samples.

The DNA sequence follows: TGCAGTGTCGGGGAGAACAGGGAGGAAAACATTCAGTACTTC. It translates as CSVGENREENIQYF. This chain joins TRBV20-1 to TRBJ2-4, with the D call perhaps TRBD1 or TRBD2, as 6 bases match in each case. There are 14 amino acids in the CDR3, from cysteine to phenylalanine inclusive. Here the CDR3 DNA is all that survives: 42 bases in frame from base 1. Between the V and J ends, shortened by 7 bases and 5 bases respectively, the junction contains 18 bases. CDR1 and CDR2 are drawn from the germline V gene (reference sequence): DFQATT, SNEGSKA.